This record covers a single T cell receptor beta chain. What it recognizes is unknown. This may come from a read error, since a much larger clone is one base off. TCRdb analysed the PCR reads with MiXCR anew, one entry per CDR3 protein. The table shows under 600,000 distinct CDR3 sequences, with roughly 26% occurring only once. This record comes from a study of molecular identifiers for immune sequencing clone quantification. Study in general: With replicates, the RNA of roughly 21,000 or 96,000 naive CD8 cells was split five ways and four were sequenced.

CDR1 and CDR2 from the germline V gene are LGHNA and YNFKEQ. This CDR3 comprises 15 residues. Findings and limits, study-wide: Single-cell amounts of spiked Jurkat TCR RNA were reportedly detectable among roughly 950,000 naive cells.

The chain joins TRBV4-2 to TRBJ1-5, with unresolved D. The sequenced sample consisted of naive CD8+ T cells from blood, with Jurkat cell RNA spiked in. This sample's subset: FACS-sorted CD8+CD4-CCR7+CD45RA+ naive T cells. This TCR derives from a human donor in good health. Some libraries in this study had Jurkat cell RNA spiked in. CDR3 DNA sequence: TGTGCCAGCAACCAAGATGAGTCGCTGCAAGGTTACCAGCATTTT. It translates to CASNQDESLQGYQHF.